The 4 T cell receptor beta chains below were found in one sample sequenced in a study of response to subunit inactivated influenza vaccine. TCRdb redid the calling of the RT-PCR reads with MiXCR, one entry per CDR3 protein. In the table there are some 850,000 distinct CDR3 sequences, approximately 17% of which are singletons. Sequenced here: PBMCs from blood, sampled roughly 5 days after vaccination. Receptor source: a man aged 50-60 years who received an inactivated influenza vaccine.

This clonotype appeared a few times. The chain combines TRBV20-1 with TRBJ2-7; TRBD2 agrees at 9 bases. The CDR3 totals 14 residues. In germline, CDR1 is DFQATT, CDR2 SNEGSKA (reference sequence). Trimming cost V 3 bases and J 4 bases; bases outside gene matches: 7. For the CDR3, the DNA is TGCAGTGCTAGCCAGGGACTAGCAGGATACGAGCAGTACTTC. Its translation: CSASQGLAGYEQYF.

A few counts support this clonotype. V is TRBV18 and J is TRBJ2-1; D gene uncertain. This CDR3 has 12 amino acids. V was trimmed by 1 base and J by 12 bases, leaving 10 bases between them. CDR1 is KGHSH and CDR2 is LQKENI in the germline V gene. The CDR3 loop is CASSPQESLQFF. CDR3 bases: TGTGCCAGCTCACCACAGGAATCGCTGCAGTTCTTC.

There are a few counts of this clonotype. V gene TRBV20-1 combines with J gene TRBJ2-1, with 14 nucleotides matching TRBD2. This CDR3 spans 17 amino acids. CDR1 and CDR2 from the germline V gene are DFQATT and SNEGSKA (reference sequence). The V segment lost 8 bases and the J segment 0 bases; nucleotides outside the gene matches: 9. The CDR3 region has the DNA TGCAGTACGGGGACTAGCGGGAGAGGGGGCTCCTACAATGAGCAGTTCTTC. Translated, it gives CSTGTSGRGGSYNEQFF.

This clonotype was recorded a few times. This chain joins TRBV18 and TRBJ2-1, with D perhaps TRBD2 (6 bases). The V gene's germline CDR1 is KGHSH and CDR2 LQKENI. The CDR3 covers 19 residues. V was pared by 3 bases and J by 0 bases, with 21 bases between. This CDR3 is CASSPPAWRGVLSYNEQFF. As DNA, the CDR3 is TGTGCCAGCTCACCGCCGGCATGGAGGGGTGTGCTCTCCTACAATGAGCAGTTCTTC.